This TCR beta chain was sequenced for a study of cytomegalovirus exposure and HLA in healthy donors. Profiled with immunoSEQ multiplex PCR; TCRdb holds only in-frame clones, not every one. The sample includes about 160,000 clones, approximately 90% seen only once; the top ten take 2.5% to 3.5%. This CDR3 contains 15 residues. Per the germline V gene, CDR1 is MNHNS and CDR2 is SASEGT. V was pared by 3 bases and J by 6 bases, with 7 bases of the junction left unmatched. This clone was observed once. This receptor was identified in a man younger than 35 in good health and CMV-seronegative. This chain connects TRBV6-1 to TRBJ2-1, with 8 bases aligning to TRBD1. Sequences were obtained from PBMCs. CDR3 nucleotide sequence: TGTGCCAGCAGTGAGCCGGGACAGGCGATCAATGAGCAGTTCTTC. It specifies CASSEPGQAINEQFF.